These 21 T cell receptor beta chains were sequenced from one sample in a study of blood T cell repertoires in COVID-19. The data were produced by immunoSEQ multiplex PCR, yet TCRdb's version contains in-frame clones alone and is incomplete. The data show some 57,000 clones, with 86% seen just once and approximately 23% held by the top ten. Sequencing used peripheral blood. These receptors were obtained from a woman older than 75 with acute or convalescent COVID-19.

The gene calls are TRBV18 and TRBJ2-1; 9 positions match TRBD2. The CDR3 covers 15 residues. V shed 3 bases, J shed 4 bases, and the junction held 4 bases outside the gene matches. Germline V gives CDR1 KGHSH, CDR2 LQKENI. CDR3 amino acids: CASSPLAGGYNEQFF. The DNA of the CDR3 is TGTGCCAGCTCACCTCTTGCGGGGGGGTACAATGAGCAGTTCTTC. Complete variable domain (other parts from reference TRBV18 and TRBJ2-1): NAGVMQNPRHLVRRRGQEARLRCSPMKGHSHVYWYRQLPEEGLKFMVYLQKENIIDESGMPKERFSAEFPKEGPSILRIQQVVRGDSAAYFCASSPLAGGYNEQFFGPGTRLTVL.

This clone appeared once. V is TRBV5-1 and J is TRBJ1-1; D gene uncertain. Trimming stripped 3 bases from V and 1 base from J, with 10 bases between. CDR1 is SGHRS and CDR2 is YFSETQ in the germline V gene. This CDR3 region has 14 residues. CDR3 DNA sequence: TGCGCCAGCAGCTGGGAGGCGGGGAACACTGAAGCTTTCTTT. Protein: CASSWEAGNTEAFF.

CDR3 sequence (DNA): TGCGCCAGCAGCCAAGAAGAACGGGAGGGAAACATTCAGTACTTC. It translates to CASSQEEREGNIQYF. The chain is built from TRBV4-1 and TRBJ2-4; 8 bases match TRBD2. J lost 6 bases, V lost 0 bases, and 4 bases had no gene match. In germline, CDR1 is MGHRA, CDR2 YSYEKL. The CDR3 is made up of 15 amino acids.

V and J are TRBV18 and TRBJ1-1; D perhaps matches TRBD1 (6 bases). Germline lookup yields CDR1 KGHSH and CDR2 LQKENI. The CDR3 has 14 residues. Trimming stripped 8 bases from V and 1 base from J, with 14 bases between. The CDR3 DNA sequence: TGTGCCAGCGTACAGGGCTCGTCGAACACTGAAGCTTTCTTT. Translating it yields CASVQGSSNTEAFF.

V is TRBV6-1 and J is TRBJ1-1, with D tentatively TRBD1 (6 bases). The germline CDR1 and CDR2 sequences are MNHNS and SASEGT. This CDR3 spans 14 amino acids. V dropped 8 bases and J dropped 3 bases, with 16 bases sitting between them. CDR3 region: CASALQGPDTEAFF. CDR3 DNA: TGTGCCAGCGCCCTACAGGGTCCGGACACTGAAGCTTTCTTT.

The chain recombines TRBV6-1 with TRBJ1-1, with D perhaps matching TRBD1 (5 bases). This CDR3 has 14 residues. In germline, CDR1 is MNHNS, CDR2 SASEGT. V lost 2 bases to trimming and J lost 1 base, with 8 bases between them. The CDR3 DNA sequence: TGTGCCAGCAGTGAACACCAGGGGAACACTGAAGCTTTCTTT. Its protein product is CASSEHQGNTEAFF.

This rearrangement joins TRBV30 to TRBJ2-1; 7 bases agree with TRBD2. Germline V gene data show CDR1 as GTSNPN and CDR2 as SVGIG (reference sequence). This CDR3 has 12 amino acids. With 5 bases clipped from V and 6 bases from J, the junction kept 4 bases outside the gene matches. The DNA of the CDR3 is TGTGCCTGGGACGGCGGGGGCAATGAGCAGTTCTTC. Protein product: CAWDGGGNEQFF.

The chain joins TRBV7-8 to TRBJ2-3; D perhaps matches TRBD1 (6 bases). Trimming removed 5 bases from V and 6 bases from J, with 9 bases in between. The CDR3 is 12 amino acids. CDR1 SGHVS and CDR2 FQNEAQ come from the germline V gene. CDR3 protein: CASSQGLDTQYF. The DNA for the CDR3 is TGTGCCAGCAGCCAGGGGCTGGATACGCAGTATTTT.

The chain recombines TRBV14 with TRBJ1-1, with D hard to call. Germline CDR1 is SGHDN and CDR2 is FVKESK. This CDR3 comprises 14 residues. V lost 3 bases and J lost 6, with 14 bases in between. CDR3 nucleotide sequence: TGTGCCAGCAGCCATCGGGGTGGGGTCCCTGAAGCTTTCTTT. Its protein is CASSHRGGVPEAFF.

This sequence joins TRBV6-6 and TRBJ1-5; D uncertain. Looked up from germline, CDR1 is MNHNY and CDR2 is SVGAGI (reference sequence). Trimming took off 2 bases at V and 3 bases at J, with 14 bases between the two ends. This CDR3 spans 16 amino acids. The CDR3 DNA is TGTGCCAGCAGTTACAGAGGGCCTAACCCCAATCAGCCCCAGCATTTT. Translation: CASSYRGPNPNQPQHF.

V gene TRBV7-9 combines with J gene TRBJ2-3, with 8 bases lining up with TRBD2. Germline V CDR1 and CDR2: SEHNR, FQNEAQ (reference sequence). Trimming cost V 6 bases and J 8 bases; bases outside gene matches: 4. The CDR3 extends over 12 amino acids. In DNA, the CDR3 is TGTGCCAGCAGTGATAGCGGGGCTACGCAGTATTTT. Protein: CASSDSGATQYF.

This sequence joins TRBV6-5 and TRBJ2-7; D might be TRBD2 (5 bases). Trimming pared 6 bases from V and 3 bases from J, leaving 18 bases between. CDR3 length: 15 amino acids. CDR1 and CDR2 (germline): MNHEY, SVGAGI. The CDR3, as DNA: TGTGCCAGCAGCCCCTCTCGTATGGGGAGCTACGAGCAGTACGTC. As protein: CASSPSRMGSYEQYV.

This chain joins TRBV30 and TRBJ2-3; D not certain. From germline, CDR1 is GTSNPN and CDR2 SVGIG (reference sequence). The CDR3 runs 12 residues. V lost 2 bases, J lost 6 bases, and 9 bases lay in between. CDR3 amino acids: CAWSYSIDTQYF. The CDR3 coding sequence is TGTGCCTGGAGTTATAGCATCGATACGCAGTATTTT.

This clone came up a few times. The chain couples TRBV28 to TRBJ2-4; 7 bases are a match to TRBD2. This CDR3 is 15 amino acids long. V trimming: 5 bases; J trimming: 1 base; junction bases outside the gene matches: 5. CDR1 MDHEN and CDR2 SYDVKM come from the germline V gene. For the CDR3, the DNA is TGTGCCAGCAGTACACCCGGGGGGGCCAAAAACATTCAGTACTTC. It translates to CASSTPGGAKNIQYF. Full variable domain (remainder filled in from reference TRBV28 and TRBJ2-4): DVKVTQSSRYLVKRTGEKVFLECVQDMDHENMFWYRQDPGLGLRLIYFSYDVKMKEKGDIPEGYSVSREKKERFSLILESASTNQTSMYLCASSTPGGAKNIQYFGAGTRLSVL.

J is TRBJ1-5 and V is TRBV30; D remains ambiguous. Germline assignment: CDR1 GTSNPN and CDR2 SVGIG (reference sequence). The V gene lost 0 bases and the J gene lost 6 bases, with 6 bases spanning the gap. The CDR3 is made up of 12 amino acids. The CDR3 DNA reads TGTGCCTGGAGTGTAGGAGGTCAGCCCCAGCATTTT. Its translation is CAWSVGGQPQHF.

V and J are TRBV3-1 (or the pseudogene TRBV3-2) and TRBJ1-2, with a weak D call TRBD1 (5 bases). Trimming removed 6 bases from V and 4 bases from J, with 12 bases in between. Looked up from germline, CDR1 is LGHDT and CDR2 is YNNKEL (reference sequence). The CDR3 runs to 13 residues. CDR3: CASRPTGLYGYTF. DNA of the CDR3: TGTGCCAGCAGACCTACAGGCCTCTATGGCTACACCTTC.

The CDR3 DNA reads TGTGCCAGCAGCATGCCCGGGAACACTGAAGCTTTCTTT. This sequence encodes CASSMPGNTEAFF. J is TRBJ1-1 and V is TRBV7-9, with D unresolved. This CDR3 is 13 amino acids long. With 5 bases removed from V and 1 base from J, the gap between germline ends came to 8 bases. The germline gives CDR1 SEHNR, CDR2 FQNEAQ (reference sequence).

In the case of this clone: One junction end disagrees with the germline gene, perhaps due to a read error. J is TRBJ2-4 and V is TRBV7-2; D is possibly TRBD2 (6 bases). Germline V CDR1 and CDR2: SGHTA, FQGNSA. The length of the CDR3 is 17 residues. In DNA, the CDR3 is TGTGCCAGCAGCCTAGCCCCGGGACTTCTAGCCAAAAACATTCAGTACTTC. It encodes CASSLAPGLLAKNIQYF.

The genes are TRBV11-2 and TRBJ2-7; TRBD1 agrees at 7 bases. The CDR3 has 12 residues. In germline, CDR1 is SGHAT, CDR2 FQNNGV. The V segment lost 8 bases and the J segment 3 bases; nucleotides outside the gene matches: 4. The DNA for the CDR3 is TGTGCCAGCGGGCAGGGGGTCTACGAGCAGTACGTC. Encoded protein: CASGQGVYEQYV.

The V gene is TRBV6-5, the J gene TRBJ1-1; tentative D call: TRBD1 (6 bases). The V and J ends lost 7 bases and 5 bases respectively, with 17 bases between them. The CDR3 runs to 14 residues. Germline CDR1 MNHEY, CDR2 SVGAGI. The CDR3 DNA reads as TGTGCCAGCATTAGAGAGGGGAGGGGGACTGAAGCTTTCTTT. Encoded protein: CASIREGRGTEAFF.

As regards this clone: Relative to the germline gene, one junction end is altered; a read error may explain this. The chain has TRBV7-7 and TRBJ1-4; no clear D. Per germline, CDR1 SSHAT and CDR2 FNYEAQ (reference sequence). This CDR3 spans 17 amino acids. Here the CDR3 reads CASSFATAFATNEKLFF. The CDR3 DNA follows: TGTGCTAGCAGCTTCGCTACCGCCTTTGCAACTAATGAAAAACTGTTTTTT.